A single sample is the source of the 32 T cell receptor beta chains below, sequenced in a study of blood T cell repertoires in COVID-19. Here immunoSEQ multiplex PCR was the method, and the copy in TCRdb shows in-frame clones only, minus some. In the table there are approximately 180,000 clones, 85% to 90% of which are singletons. The sequenced material came from peripheral blood. The receptor source for this set is a man aged 40-49 years with active or convalescent COVID-19.

This clone has only a few counts. The gene calls are TRBV24-1 and TRBJ1-2, with 8 bases aligning to TRBD1. CDR3 length: 18 amino acids. The germline gives CDR1 KGHDR, CDR2 SFDVKD. V trimming: 3 bases; J trimming: 4 bases; junction bases outside the gene matches: 15. CDR3 residues: CATSDPSLGDRHTYGYTF. In nucleotides, the CDR3 is TGTGCCACCAGTGATCCGTCCTTGGGGGACAGGCACACCTATGGCTACACCTTC.

This clone appeared once. The chain links TRBV11-1 to TRBJ2-1; 11 bases match TRBD2. The CDR3 has 15 amino acids. Germline CDR1 and CDR2: SGHAT and FQDESV (reference sequence). The junction had 2 bases not matched to a gene; V was cut back by 1 base and J by 6 bases. The CDR3 sequence: CASSLGTSGRNEQFF. The CDR3, as DNA: TGTGCCAGCAGCTTAGGGACTAGCGGGCGCAATGAGCAGTTCTTC.

The V and J genes are TRBV19 and TRBJ1-6, with D possibly matching TRBD1 (5 bases). This CDR3 region has 14 residues. V lost 6 bases, J lost 7 bases, and 13 bases lay in between. Germline values: CDR1 LNHDA, CDR2 SQIVND (reference sequence). The CDR3 sequence: CASRTRQPNSPLHF. The DNA of the CDR3 is TGTGCCAGTAGAACCCGACAGCCCAATTCACCCCTCCACTTT.

The gene calls are TRBV7-9 and TRBJ2-7; no clear D. V lost 5 bases to trimming and J lost 3 bases, with 14 bases between them. Germline CDR1 is SEHNR and CDR2 is FQNEAQ (reference sequence). The CDR3 loop spans 14 amino acids. The CDR3 sequence: CASSHRLGRYEQYF. The CDR3 region has the DNA TGTGCCAGCAGCCATCGTCTAGGCCGCTACGAGCAGTACTTC.

V is TRBV7-2 and J is TRBJ1-2; TRBD1 is a possible D gene (6 bases). This CDR3 is built from 15 residues. Germline CDR1 SGHTA, CDR2 FQGNSA. The germline V and J ends were trimmed by 2 bases and 0 bases, with 10 bases remaining between them. The CDR3 nucleotides read TGTGCCAGCAGCTTAAGGACAGCTCCTAACTATGGCTACACCTTC. Translation: CASSLRTAPNYGYTF. Combining the CDR3 with reference TRBV7-2 and TRBJ1-2 gives the whole variable domain GAGVSQSPSNKVTEKGKDVELRCDPISGHTALYWYRQSLGQGLEFLIYFQGNSAPDKSGLPSDRFSAERTGGSVSTLTIQRTQQEDSAVYLCASSLRTAPNYGYTFGSGTRLTVV.

This chain uses TRBV7-2 with TRBJ2-1, with TRBD2 matching 11 bases. The length of the CDR3 is 18 residues. With 2 bases clipped from V and 10 bases from J, the junction kept 16 bases outside the gene matches. In germline, CDR1 is SGHTA, CDR2 FQGNSA. This CDR3 reads CASSLRGGGLAGGGEQFF. The CDR3 bases are TGTGCCAGCAGCTTACGAGGCGGGGGTCTAGCGGGAGGTGGAGAGCAGTTCTTC.

The chain couples TRBV19 to TRBJ2-7, with D unresolved. There are 15 residues in the CDR3. V lost 5 bases, J lost 1 base, and 15 bases lay in between. CDR1 LNHDA and CDR2 SQIVND come from the germline V gene (reference sequence). CDR3 DNA: TGTGCCAGTAGTGGGCACCTCAGTGGGTCCTACGAGCAGTACTTC. Translated: CASSGHLSGSYEQYF.

V gene TRBV25-1 combines with J gene TRBJ1-6; the D is unclear. This CDR3 comprises 14 residues. Germline V gene sequence: CDR1 MGHDK, CDR2 SYGVNS. V lost 0 bases and J 9 bases, leaving 9 bases between the germline ends. The CDR3: CASSEYPRGSPLHF. As DNA, the CDR3 is TGTGCCAGCAGTGAATATCCGCGAGGTTCACCCCTCCACTTT. The variable domain in full, completed from reference TRBV25-1 and TRBJ1-6, reads EADIYQTPRYLVIGTGKKITLECSQTMGHDKMYWYQQDPGMELHLIHYSYGVNSTEKGDLSSESTVSRIRTEHFPLTLESARPSHTSQYLCASSEYPRGSPLHFGNGTRLTVT.

The genes are TRBV5-6 and TRBJ2-4; 7 bases line up with TRBD2. The junction had 7 bases not matched to a gene; V was cut back by 4 bases and J by 3 bases. The CDR3 spans 15 residues. CDR1 is SGHDT and CDR2 is YYEEEE in the germline V gene. CDR3 in amino acids: CASSALAGDKNIQYF. The CDR3, as DNA: TGTGCCAGCAGCGCCCTCGCGGGAGACAAAAACATTCAGTACTTC. Full variable domain (remainder filled in from reference TRBV5-6 and TRBJ2-4): DAGVTQSPTHLIKTRGQQVTLRCSPKSGHDTVSWYQQALGQGPQFIFQYYEEEERQRGNFPDRFSGHQFPNYSSELNVNALLLGDSALYLCASSALAGDKNIQYFGAGTRLSVL.

J is TRBJ1-6 and V is TRBV30, with no clear D. The CDR3 consists of 18 residues. Trimming shortened V by 3 bases and J by 3 bases, and 21 bases separated the two germline ends. Germline-derived CDR1 and CDR2 are GTSNPN and SVGIG (reference sequence). The CDR3: CAWSAATLYRGYNSPLHF. In DNA form, the CDR3 reads TGTGCCTGGAGCGCCGCGACGCTTTATAGAGGCTATAATTCACCCCTCCACTTT.

The genes are TRBV28 and TRBJ2-7, with D hard to call. V was pared by 5 bases and J by 2 bases, with 7 bases between. The germline V gene encodes CDR1 MDHEN and CDR2 SYDVKM. The CDR3 totals 12 residues. CDR3 bases: TGTGCCAGCAGTCCAAATGCCTACGAGCAGTACTTC. Encoded protein: CASSPNAYEQYF.

The chain couples TRBV6-5 to TRBJ1-5, with D unclear. V was cut by 5 bases and J by 4 bases, with 6 bases left in between. Germline CDR1 and CDR2: MNHEY and SVGAGI. The CDR3 is 12 amino acids. This CDR3 is CASSPGNQPQHF. The CDR3 DNA reads TGTGCCAGCAGTCCGGGGAATCAGCCCCAGCATTTT.

The V and J genes are TRBV5-4 and TRBJ2-6; perhaps TRBD2 as D (6 bases). The CDR3 loop spans 17 amino acids. Trimming took off 3 bases at V and 1 base at J, with 14 bases between the two ends. The germline V gene encodes CDR1 SGHNT and CDR2 YYREEE (reference sequence). The CDR3 reads CASSSLGGVSGANVLTF. CDR3 sequence (DNA): TGTGCCAGCAGCTCCTTGGGAGGAGTATCTGGGGCCAACGTCCTGACTTTC.

This clone showed up just a few times. The CDR3: CASSSDNPTIYF. The CDR3, as DNA: TGTGCCAGTAGCTCGGACAATCCCACCATATATTTT. The chain couples TRBV19 to TRBJ1-3, with D perhaps matching TRBD1 (5 bases). Trimming stripped 6 bases from V and 9 bases from J, with 12 bases between. The CDR3 extends over 12 amino acids. Germline V lookup: CDR1 LNHDA, CDR2 SQIVND (reference sequence).

This clone was seen a single time. J is TRBJ2-5 and V is TRBV28, with 11 nucleotides matching TRBD2. V trimming: 1 base; J trimming: 6 bases; junction bases outside the gene matches: 7. Looked up from germline, CDR1 is MDHEN and CDR2 is SYDVKM. The CDR3 contains 16 residues. In nucleotides, the CDR3 is TGTGCCAGCAGTTTATTGGCTAGCGGGGGGAGACAGACCCAGTACTTC. It is translated as CASSLLASGGRQTQYF. The variable domain in full, completed from reference TRBV28 and TRBJ2-5, reads DVKVTQSSRYLVKRTGEKVFLECVQDMDHENMFWYRQDPGLGLRLIYFSYDVKMKEKGDIPEGYSVSREKKERFSLILESASTNQTSMYLCASSLLASGGRQTQYFGPGTRLLVL.

The rearrangement links TRBV30 to TRBJ2-1; 8 bases align to TRBD2. Unmatched junction bases numbered 8, after V lost 2 bases and J lost 2 bases. Germline loops: CDR1 GTSNPN, CDR2 SVGIG (reference sequence). The CDR3 has 16 amino acids. The CDR3 loop reads CAWSKIAGKAYNEQFF. The CDR3 DNA is TGTGCCTGGAGTAAAATAGCGGGAAAAGCCTACAATGAGCAGTTCTTC.

The V and J genes are TRBV5-1 and TRBJ1-1; 11 bases are shared with TRBD1. With 1 base clipped from V and 1 base from J, the junction kept 6 bases outside the gene matches. This CDR3 spans 17 amino acids. Germline V gene sequence: CDR1 SGHRS, CDR2 YFSETQ. The CDR3 sequence: CASSLKGTGGRNTEAFF. As DNA, the CDR3 is TGCGCCAGCAGCTTGAAAGGGACAGGGGGACGGAACACTGAAGCTTTCTTT.

The V gene is TRBV2, the J gene TRBJ1-4, with D maybe TRBD1 (6 bases). This CDR3 comprises 12 residues. Trimming pared 7 bases from V and 8 bases from J, leaving 11 bases between. Per the germline V gene, CDR1 is SNHLY and CDR2 is FYNNEI. The CDR3 nucleotides are TGTGCCAGCAACCTAGGGGGAGAAAAACTGTTTTTT. Its translation: CASNLGGEKLFF.

This sequence joins TRBV4-2 and TRBJ2-7; 10 nucleotides agree with TRBD2. The V gene end was trimmed by 0 bases and the J gene end by 6 bases; junction bases not matched to a gene: 5. Germline values: CDR1 LGHNA, CDR2 YNFKEQ. The CDR3 sequence is 15 residues long. The CDR3 loop reads CASSQEWTSGGEQYF. The CDR3 nucleotides are TGTGCCAGCAGCCAAGAGTGGACTAGCGGCGGCGAGCAGTACTTC.

The chain links TRBV21-1 to TRBJ2-7; the table's TRBD1 call for D was not verified on the DNA. TRBV21-1 is described as a pseudogene. The CDR3 extends over 16 amino acids. CDR3 sequence (DNA): TGTGCCAGCAGCAAAGTCAGCAGGGCCGATGCCTACGAGCAGTACTTC. Protein product: CASSKVSRADAYEQYF.

This chain connects TRBV7-3 to TRBJ1-2; D remains ambiguous. This CDR3 has 11 amino acids. Germline V lookup: CDR1 SGHTA, CDR2 FQGTGA. The V gene lost 5 bases and the J gene lost 7 bases, with 8 bases spanning the gap. The CDR3 region is CASSLGGGYTF. The CDR3 DNA reads TGTGCCAGCAGCCTCGGAGGTGGCTACACCTTC.

A single count supports this clone. This chain uses TRBV2 with TRBJ1-4, with D unresolved. V lost 3 bases to trimming and J lost 2 bases, with 10 bases between them. This CDR3 region has 15 residues. Germline V gene sequence: CDR1 SNHLY, CDR2 FYNNEI. CDR3 nucleotides: TGTGCCAGCAGTGAGGTGGGAGGGACTAATGAAAAACTGTTTTTT. Protein: CASSEVGGTNEKLFF.

This chain links TRBV9 with TRBJ2-1, with 7 bases fitting TRBD1. The V gene's germline CDR1 is SGDLS and CDR2 YYNGEE. CDR3 size: 18 residues. V was clipped by 0 bases and J by 7 bases; unmatched bases: 16. In nucleotides, the CDR3 is TGTGCCAGCAGCGTAGCTACGTCGTGGGACAGAGCTCCGAATGAGCAGTTCTTC. Translated, it gives CASSVATSWDRAPNEQFF.

The V call is TRBV5-1, the J call TRBJ1-2, with D unresolved. Germline loops: CDR1 SGHRS, CDR2 YFSETQ. V was pared by 0 bases and J by 0 bases, with 12 bases between. CDR3 length: 16 amino acids. The CDR3 loop is CASSLGTAGTNYGYTF. In nucleotides, the CDR3 is TGCGCCAGCAGCTTGGGGACGGCGGGGACTAACTATGGCTACACCTTC.

The chain uses TRBV7-3 and TRBJ2-1; 10 bases align to TRBD2. The V and J ends lost 1 base and 6 bases, in that order; junction bases with no gene match: 12. The CDR3 is made up of 18 amino acids. CDR1 and CDR2 from the germline V gene are SGHTA and FQGTGA. CDR3: CASSLIPIVAGGGNEQFF. In nucleotides, the CDR3 is TGTGCCAGCAGCTTAATCCCCATAGTAGCGGGGGGCGGCAATGAGCAGTTCTTC.

This clone has a handful of counts. This rearrangement joins TRBV19 to TRBJ2-2; weak D call: TRBD1 (5 bases). V lost 3 bases to trimming and J lost 0 bases, with 8 bases between them. This CDR3 has 15 amino acids. Germline V gene lookup returns CDR1 LNHDA and CDR2 SQIVND (reference sequence). The CDR3 DNA follows: TGTGCCAGTAGTATTCAGGGTGCGAACACCGGGGAGCTGTTTTTT. Translation gives CASSIQGANTGELFF.

This chain uses TRBV28 with TRBJ2-7; TRBD1 is a possible D gene (6 bases). The CDR3 contains 13 residues. V lost 8 bases and J lost 6, with 17 bases in between. Germline lookup yields CDR1 MDHEN and CDR2 SYDVKM. CDR3 nucleotides: TGTGCCAGCCTCGGACAGAAAGGTGGCGAGCAGTACTTC. It codes for CASLGQKGGEQYF. The full variable domain, in which reference TRBV28 and TRBJ2-7 provide the parts outside the CDR3, is DVKVTQSSRYLVKRTGEKVFLECVQDMDHENMFWYRQDPGLGLRLIYFSYDVKMKEKGDIPEGYSVSREKKERFSLILESASTNQTSMYLCASLGQKGGEQYFGPGTRLTVT.

This chain connects TRBV5-1 to TRBJ1-2; 7 bases are a match to TRBD1. With 4 bases clipped from V and 0 bases from J, the junction kept 6 bases outside the gene matches. The CDR3 consists of 15 residues. CDR1 is SGHRS and CDR2 is YFSETQ in the germline V gene. The CDR3 coding sequence is TGCGCCAGCAGCCCGGGGGACAGCCCTAACTATGGCTACACCTTC. Translation: CASSPGDSPNYGYTF.

The chain has TRBV24-1 and TRBJ2-3, with D unresolved. The CDR3 extends over 14 amino acids. V was trimmed by 4 bases and J by 1 base, leaving 8 bases between them. Germline CDR1 is KGHDR and CDR2 is SFDVKD. The CDR3 reads CATSDPSGTDTQYF. The DNA for the CDR3 is TGTGCCACCAGTGACCCCTCCGGCACAGATACGCAGTATTTT.

V usage is TRBV5-1 and J usage is TRBJ1-3; tentative D call: TRBD1 (6 bases). There are 15 residues in the CDR3. In germline, CDR1 is SGHRS, CDR2 YFSETQ. V lost 4 bases and J 0 bases, leaving 11 bases between the germline ends. The CDR3 sequence is CASSRGQISGNTIYF. Written as DNA, the CDR3 is TGCGCCAGCAGCCGAGGACAGATCTCTGGAAACACCATATATTTT.

V and J are TRBV6-5 and TRBJ2-3, with TRBD1 matching 11 bases. The CDR3 totals 15 residues. Germline CDR1 reads MNHEY; CDR2 reads SVGAGI. After removal of 4 bases from V and 5 bases from J, the junction contained 5 bases not matched to a gene. The CDR3, as DNA: TGTGCCAGCAGTTTCGGACAGGGGGCTGGAGATACGCAGTATTTT. Translated, it gives CASSFGQGAGDTQYF.

There are a few counts of this clone. J is TRBJ2-7 and V is TRBV5-4, with 10 positions matching TRBD2. V lost 1 base, J lost 4 bases, and 2 bases stayed unmatched. Per the germline V gene, CDR1 is SGHNT and CDR2 is YYREEE (reference sequence). The CDR3 sequence is 14 residues long. In DNA form, the CDR3 reads TGTGCCAGCAGCTTGACTAGCGGGAAATACGAGCAGTACTTC. This sequence encodes CASSLTSGKYEQYF.